The 13 T cell receptor beta chains given below trace back to one sample, sequenced in a study of molecular identifiers for immune sequencing clone quantification. TCRdb used MiXCR to reprocess the PCR reads, holding one entry per CDR3 protein. This sample has over 70,000 distinct CDR3 sequences; approximately 25% occur once, and the top ten carry 0.7% to 0.8%. Sequenced material: naive CD8+ T cells from blood, with Jurkat cell RNA spiked in. Stated subset: FACS-sorted CD8+CD4-CCR7+CD45RA+ naive T cells. Receptor source: a human donor in good health. Some libraries in this study had Jurkat cell RNA spiked in.

Regarding this clonotype: A much more abundant neighbour one base away suggests this may be a read error. The V call is TRBV7-3, the J call TRBJ1-1, with 9 bases matching TRBD1. The CDR3 spans 15 residues. Losses at the gene ends were 5 bases for V and 1 base for J; bases not matched to a gene: 5. Germline V gene sequence: CDR1 SGHTA, CDR2 FQGTGA. This CDR3 reads CASSTPGQGNTEAFF. CDR3 nucleotide sequence: TGTGCCAGCAGCACCCCGGGACAGGGGAACACTGAAGCTTTCTTT.

J is TRBJ2-7 and V is TRBV5-4; D possibly corresponds to TRBD1 (5 bases). V lost 2 bases and J lost 2, with 11 bases in between. The CDR3 is 14 amino acids. In germline, CDR1 is SGHNT, CDR2 YYREEE (reference sequence). CDR3 region: CASSFIGRAYEQYF. The CDR3 DNA reads as TGTGCCAGCAGCTTTATCGGCAGGGCCTACGAGCAGTACTTC.

The chain is built from TRBV19 and TRBJ2-1, with 15 bases identical to TRBD2. The V segment lost 3 bases and the J segment 9 bases; nucleotides outside the gene matches: 3. Per germline, CDR1 LNHDA and CDR2 SQIVND (reference sequence). CDR3 length equals 15 residues. As DNA, the CDR3 is TGTGCCAGTAGTATGGGGACTAGCGGGGGGCTTGAGCAGTTCTTC. The encoded protein is CASSMGTSGGLEQFF.

V and J are TRBV7-9 and TRBJ2-2; D is undetermined. The CDR3 covers 13 residues. Germline V gene lookup returns CDR1 SEHNR and CDR2 FQNEAQ (reference sequence). Trimming shortened V by 2 bases and J by 5 bases, and 6 bases separated the two germline ends. Here the CDR3 reads CASSLQGTGELFF. For the CDR3, the DNA is TGTGCCAGCAGCTTACAAGGGACCGGGGAGCTGTTTTTT.

This clonotype was seen ten or more times. This chain links TRBV7-9 with TRBJ2-7; 9 nucleotides align to TRBD1. The trim removed 1 base at V and 4 bases at J, leaving 2 bases unmatched. Per germline, CDR1 SEHNR and CDR2 FQNEAQ (reference sequence). This CDR3 spans 14 amino acids. CDR3 residues: CASSLGQGVYEQYF. CDR3 DNA: TGTGCCAGCAGCTTAGGACAGGGGGTATACGAGCAGTACTTC.

In this sample, this clonotype turned up a few times. The chain links TRBV19 to TRBJ2-5, with 12 bases identical to TRBD2. This CDR3 region has 14 residues. J lost 4 bases, V lost 7 bases, and 4 bases had no gene match. Germline assignment: CDR1 LNHDA and CDR2 SQIVND (reference sequence). The CDR3 region is CASKPTSGGETQYF. For the CDR3, the DNA is TGTGCCAGTAAGCCGACTAGCGGGGGAGAGACCCAGTACTTC.

This clonotype showed up many times. The chain couples TRBV6-2 or TRBV6-3 to TRBJ2-1; D could derive from TRBD1 or TRBD2 (7 bases each). CDR3 length equals 12 residues. Trimming shortened V by 7 bases and J by 7 bases, and 11 bases separated the two germline ends. CDR1 MNHEY and CDR2 SVGEGT come from the germline V gene. In nucleotides, the CDR3 is TGTGCCAGCACCCAGGGGGGGAATGAGCAGTTCTTC. The encoded protein is CASTQGGNEQFF.

This clonotype was detected only a few times. This chain joins TRBV6-2 or TRBV6-3 and TRBJ2-5; perhaps TRBD2 as D (5 bases). The CDR3 totals 13 residues. V lost 5 bases and J 5 bases, leaving 12 bases between the germline ends. The V gene's germline CDR1 is MNHEY and CDR2 SVGEGT. The CDR3 loop is CASSQEEDETQYF. The CDR3 nucleotides read TGTGCCAGCAGTCAAGAGGAGGATGAGACCCAGTACTTC.

This clonotype has just a few counts. This sequence joins TRBV4-3 and TRBJ2-4, with D unresolved. Trimming removed 0 bases at V and 1 base at J, with 13 bases between. Per the germline V gene, CDR1 is LGHNA and CDR2 is YSLEER. The CDR3 has 17 residues. CDR3 residues: CASSQDRIPTAKNIQYF. CDR3 DNA: TGCGCCAGCAGCCAAGACAGGATCCCTACTGCCAAAAACATTCAGTACTTC.

In its sample, this clonotype was seen a few times. The J gene is TRBJ2-2, the V gene TRBV27; TRBD2 matches 13 bases. The germline gives CDR1 MNHEY, CDR2 SMNVEV (reference sequence). The length of the CDR3 is 15 residues. V trimming: 8 bases; J trimming: 2 bases; junction bases outside the gene matches: 2. CDR3: CASWTSGSNTGELFF. CDR3 bases: TGTGCCAGCTGGACTAGCGGGAGTAACACCGGGGAGCTGTTTTTT.

This clonotype was detected many times. V usage is TRBV9 and J usage is TRBJ1-1; D uncertain. Germline V CDR1 and CDR2: SGDLS, YYNGEE. Trimming removed 4 bases from V and 7 bases from J, with 14 bases in between. The CDR3 extends over 13 amino acids. The CDR3 loop reads CASSPSRGIEAFF. DNA of the CDR3: TGTGCCAGCAGCCCCAGTAGAGGGATTGAAGCTTTCTTT.

This clonotype was recorded at least ten times. The CDR3 spells CASSPLLQGALGYTF. DNA for the CDR3: TGTGCCAGCAGCCCATTACTACAGGGGGCGCTTGGCTACACCTTC. The V and J genes are TRBV7-2 and TRBJ1-2; 9 bases map to TRBD1. The CDR3 totals 15 residues. Germline V gene sequence: CDR1 SGHTA, CDR2 FQGNSA. Trimming cost V 5 bases and J 7 bases; bases outside gene matches: 11.

As for this clonotype: The CDR3 ends on some other residue instead of the conserved phenylalanine or tryptophan, so this is likely a read error. This sequence joins TRBV5-1 and TRBJ2-7; D possibly corresponds to TRBD2 (5 bases). V lost 4 bases and J 3 bases, leaving 17 bases between the germline ends. CDR3 length equals 15 residues. Germline-derived CDR1 and CDR2 are SGHRS and YFSETQ. The CDR3 is CASSPGGSEVYEQYL. CDR3 bases: TGCGCCAGCAGCCCTGGCGGGTCAGAGGTCTACGAGCAGTACCTC.